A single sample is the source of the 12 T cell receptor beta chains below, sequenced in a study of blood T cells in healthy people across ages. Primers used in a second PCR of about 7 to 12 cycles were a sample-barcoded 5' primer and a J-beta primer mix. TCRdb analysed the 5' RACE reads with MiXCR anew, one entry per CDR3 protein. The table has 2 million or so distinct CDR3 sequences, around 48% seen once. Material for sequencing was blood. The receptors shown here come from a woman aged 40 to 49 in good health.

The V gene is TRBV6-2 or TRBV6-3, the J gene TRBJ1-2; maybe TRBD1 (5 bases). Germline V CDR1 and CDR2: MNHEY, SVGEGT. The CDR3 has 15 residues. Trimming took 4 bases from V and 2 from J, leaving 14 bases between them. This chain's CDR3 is CASSFRDYSNYGYTF. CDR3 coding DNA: TGTGCCAGCAGTTTCCGGGACTATTCCAACTATGGCTACACCTTC.

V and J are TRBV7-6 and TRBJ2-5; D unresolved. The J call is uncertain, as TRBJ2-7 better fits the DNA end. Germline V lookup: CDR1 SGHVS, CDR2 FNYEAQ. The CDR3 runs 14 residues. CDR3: CASSPGLGVTEQYF. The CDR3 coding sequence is TGTGCCAGCAGCCCTGGATTGGGTGTTACCGAGCAGTACTTC.

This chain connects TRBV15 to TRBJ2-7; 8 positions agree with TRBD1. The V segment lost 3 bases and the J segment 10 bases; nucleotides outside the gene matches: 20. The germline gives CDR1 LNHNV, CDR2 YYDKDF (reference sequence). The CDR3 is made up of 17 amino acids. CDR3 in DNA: TGTGCCACCAGCAGCCCCGGACAGGGTGTGCCCAAAAAGATTCAGTACTTC. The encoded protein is CATSSPGQGVPKKIQYF.

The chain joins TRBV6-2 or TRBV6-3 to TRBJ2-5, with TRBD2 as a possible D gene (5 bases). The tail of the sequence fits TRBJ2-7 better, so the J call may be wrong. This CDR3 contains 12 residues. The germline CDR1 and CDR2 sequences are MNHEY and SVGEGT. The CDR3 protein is CARDRTFYEQYF. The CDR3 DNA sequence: TGTGCCAGGGATAGGACTTTCTACGAGCAGTACTTC.

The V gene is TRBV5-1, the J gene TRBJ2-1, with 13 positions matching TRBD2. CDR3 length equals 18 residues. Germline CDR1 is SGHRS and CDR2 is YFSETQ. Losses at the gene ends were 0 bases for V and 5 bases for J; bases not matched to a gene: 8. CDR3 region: CASSLAPTSGGRNNEQFF. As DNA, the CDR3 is TGCGCCAGCAGCTTGGCCCCGACTAGCGGGGGGAGGAACAATGAGCAGTTCTTC. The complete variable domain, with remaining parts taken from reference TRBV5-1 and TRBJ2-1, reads KAGVTQTPRYLIKTRGQQVTLSCSPISGHRSVSWYQQTPGQGLQFLFEYFSETQRNKGNFPGRFSGRQFSNSRSEMNVSTLELGDSALYLCASSLAPTSGGRNNEQFFGPGTRLTVL.

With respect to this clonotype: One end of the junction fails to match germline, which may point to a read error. Here the CDR3 reads CASSLEGTSNGVVYEQYF. The CDR3 DNA follows: TGTGCTAGCAGCTTAGAAGGGACTAGCAACGGAGTAGTCTACGAGCAGTACTTC. The rearrangement joins TRBV7-8 to TRBJ2-7, with 9 bases matching TRBD2. The germline CDR1 and CDR2 sequences are SGHVS and FQNEAQ. This CDR3 region has 18 residues.

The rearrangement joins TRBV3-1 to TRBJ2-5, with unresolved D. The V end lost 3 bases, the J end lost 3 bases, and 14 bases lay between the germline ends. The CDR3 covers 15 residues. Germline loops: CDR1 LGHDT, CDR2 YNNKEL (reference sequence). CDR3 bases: TGTGCCAGCAGCCAGATCCGGTACTATGAAGAGACCCAGTACTTC. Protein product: CASSQIRYYEETQYF.

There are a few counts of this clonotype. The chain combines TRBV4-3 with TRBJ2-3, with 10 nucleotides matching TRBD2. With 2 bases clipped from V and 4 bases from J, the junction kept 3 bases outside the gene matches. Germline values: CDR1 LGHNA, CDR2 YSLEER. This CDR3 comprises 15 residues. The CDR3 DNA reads TGCGCCAGCAGCCAAAGCGGGGGGGATGCAGATACGCAGTATTTT. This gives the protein CASSQSGGDADTQYF.

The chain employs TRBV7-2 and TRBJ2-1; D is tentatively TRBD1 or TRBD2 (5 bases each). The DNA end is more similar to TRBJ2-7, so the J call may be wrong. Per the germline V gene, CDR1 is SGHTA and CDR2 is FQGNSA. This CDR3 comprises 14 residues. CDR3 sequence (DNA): TGTGCCAGCACCGCGCCAGGGACCTACAATGAGCAGTACTTC. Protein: CASTAPGTYNEQYF.

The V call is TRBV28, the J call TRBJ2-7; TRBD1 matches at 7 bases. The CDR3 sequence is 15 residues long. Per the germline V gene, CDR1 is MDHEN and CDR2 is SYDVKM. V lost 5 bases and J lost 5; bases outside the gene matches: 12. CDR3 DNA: TGTGCCAGCAGTACCAATGACAGGGCTAACGACGAGCAGTACTTC. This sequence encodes CASSTNDRANDEQYF.

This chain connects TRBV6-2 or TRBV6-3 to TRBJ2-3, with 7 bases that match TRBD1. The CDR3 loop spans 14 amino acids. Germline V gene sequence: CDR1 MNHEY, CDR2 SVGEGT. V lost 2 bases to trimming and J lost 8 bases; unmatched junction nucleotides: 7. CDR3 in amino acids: CASSYDRVEGTQYF. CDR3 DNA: TGTGCCAGCAGTTACGACAGGGTAGAAGGTACGCAGTATTTT.

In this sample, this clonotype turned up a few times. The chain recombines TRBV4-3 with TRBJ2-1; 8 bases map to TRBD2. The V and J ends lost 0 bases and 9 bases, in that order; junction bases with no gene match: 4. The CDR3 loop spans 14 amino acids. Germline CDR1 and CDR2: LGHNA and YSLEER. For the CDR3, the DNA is TGCGCCAGCAGCCAAGATGGGACTAGGGGTGAGCAGTTCTTC. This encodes CASSQDGTRGEQFF.